What follows are 2 T cell receptor beta chains derived from one specimen sequenced in a study of sequential checkpoint blockade in melanoma. Repertoires were generated with immunoSEQ multiplex PCR, while TCRdb's copy carries only in-frame clones and drops some. In the table there are approximately 13,000 clones, less than 35% of which are singletons. Noted treatment: randomized to nivolumab then ipilimumab (arm A) or the reverse (arm B). The sequences come from tumor tissue (inferred from file names), collected from a patient given nivolumab and ipilimumab in sequence. The receptors originated from a human donor with melanoma.

The rearrangement joins TRBV19 to TRBJ2-3, with D possibly being TRBD2 (5 bases). Germline V gives CDR1 LNHDA, CDR2 SQIVND (reference sequence). This CDR3 has 16 amino acids. The ends were cut back, 5 bases at V and 3 bases at J, with 18 bases in the middle. CDR3 nucleotide sequence: TGTGCCAGTAGTGATTCTCCCGGGATTAGGACAGATACGCAGTATTTT. This codes for CASSDSPGIRTDTQYF.

This clone is classed as medium-sized. The rearrangement joins TRBV11-3 to TRBJ2-7; possible D gene TRBD2, 5 bases. The length of the CDR3 is 15 residues. Per the germline V gene, CDR1 is SGHNT and CDR2 is YENEEA. Between the trimmed V and J ends, which lost 5 bases and 1 base, there was a span of 15 bases. CDR3 protein: CASSPAGGLSYEQYF. Written as DNA, the CDR3 is TGTGCCAGCAGCCCCGCCGGCGGACTTTCCTACGAGCAGTACTTC.